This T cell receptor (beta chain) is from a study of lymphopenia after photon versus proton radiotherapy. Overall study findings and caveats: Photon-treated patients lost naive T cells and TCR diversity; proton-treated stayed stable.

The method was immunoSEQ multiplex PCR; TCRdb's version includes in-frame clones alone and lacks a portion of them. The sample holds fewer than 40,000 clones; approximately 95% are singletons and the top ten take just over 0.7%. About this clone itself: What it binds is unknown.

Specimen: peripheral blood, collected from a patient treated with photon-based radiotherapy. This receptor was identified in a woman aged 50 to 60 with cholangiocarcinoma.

This chain's CDR3 is CASSYGGAVNTEAFF. CDR3 nucleotides: TGTGCCAGCAGTTACGGGGGAGCGGTGAACACTGAAGCTTTCTTT. The chain combines TRBV27 with TRBJ1-1; possibly TRBD1 for D (5 bases). Germline CDR1 MNHEY, CDR2 SMNVEV (reference sequence). Deletions cut 4 bases from V and 0 bases from J, with 12 bases between. The CDR3 runs 15 residues.